This T cell receptor delta chain was retrieved from a study of Vδ1+ human thymocytes. Overall study results and limits: TRD repertoires were essentially private, unlike widely shared TRG clonotypes. Around 20% of thymic delta-chain sequences were Vdelta2, with few Vdelta3, unlike blood Vdelta1+ controls. Thymic TRG and TRD repertoires appeared highly polyclonal.

A few counts support this clone. The antigen is not known. Sequences come from RNA converted to cDNA by reverse transcription. Multiplex PCR used pooled V-gene forward primers and a constant-region reverse primer to amplify CDR3s. TCRdb reapplied CATT to the multiplex PCR reads. The sample shows approximately 25,000 delta-chain clones, about 29% of them seen only once. The length of the CDR3 is 23 residues. V dropped 1 base and J dropped 0; count of bases not matched to a gene: 21. Germline V lookup: CDR1 TSWWSYY, CDR2 QGS. Thymocytes were sorted as CD3+ TCRVdelta1+ TCRVdelta2- after alphabeta T cell depletion. Between roughly 98% and 99.6% of sorted thymocytes were Vdelta1+.

The sequence was collected from a boy in the first two years of life who had congenital heart surgery. The chain uses TRDV1 and TRDJ1, with TRDD3 matching 12 bases. The sample comprised Vdelta1+ gamma-delta thymocytes from the thymus. Subset described: FACS-sorted CD3+ TCRalphabeta- TCRVdelta1+ TCRVdelta2- thymocytes. Written as DNA, the CDR3 is TGTGCTCTTGGGGAACCCGGGCCTTCCCCTTCCTACTGGGGGATACTGTACACCGATAAACTCATCTTT. Its protein product is CALGEPGPSPSYWGILYTDKLIF.